What follows describes a single T cell receptor beta chain. Some clones are missing from TCRdb's copy, which holds only in-frame ones; the method was immunoSEQ multiplex PCR. The sample lists hundreds of thousands of clones; approximately 80% were seen once. The sample belongs to a study of blood T cell repertoires in COVID-19. The clonotype comes from a woman between 45 and 60 years old with acute or convalescent COVID-19. Sequenced input: peripheral blood.

The CDR3 nucleotides are TGTGCCAGCAGTGAGACAGGGGTCCGGTTCTTC. It codes for CASSETGVRFF. The V gene is TRBV2, the J gene TRBJ2-1, with TRBD1 matching 8 bases. V trimming: 3 bases; J trimming: 15 bases; junction bases outside the gene matches: 4. The germline gives CDR1 SNHLY, CDR2 FYNNEI. There are 11 residues in the CDR3.